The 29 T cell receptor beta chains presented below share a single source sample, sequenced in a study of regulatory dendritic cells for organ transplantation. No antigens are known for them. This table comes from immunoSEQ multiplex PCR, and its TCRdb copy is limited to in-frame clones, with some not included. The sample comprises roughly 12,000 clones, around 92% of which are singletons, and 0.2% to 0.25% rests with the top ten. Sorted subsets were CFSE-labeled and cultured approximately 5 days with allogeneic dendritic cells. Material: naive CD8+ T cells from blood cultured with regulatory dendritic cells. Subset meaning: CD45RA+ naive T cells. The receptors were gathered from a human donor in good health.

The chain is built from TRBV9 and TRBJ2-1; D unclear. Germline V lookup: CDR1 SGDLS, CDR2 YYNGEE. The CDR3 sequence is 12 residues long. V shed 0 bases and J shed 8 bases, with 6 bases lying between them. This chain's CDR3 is CASSVGGDEQFF. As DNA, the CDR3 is TGTGCCAGCAGCGTAGGTGGGGATGAGCAGTTCTTC.

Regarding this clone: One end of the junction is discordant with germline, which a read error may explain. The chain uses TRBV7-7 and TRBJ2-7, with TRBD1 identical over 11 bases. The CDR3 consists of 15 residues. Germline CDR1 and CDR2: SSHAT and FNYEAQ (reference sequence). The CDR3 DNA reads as TGTGCTAGCAGCCAGGGACAGGGGGTATACTACGAGCAGTACTTC. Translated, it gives CASSQGQGVYYEQYF.

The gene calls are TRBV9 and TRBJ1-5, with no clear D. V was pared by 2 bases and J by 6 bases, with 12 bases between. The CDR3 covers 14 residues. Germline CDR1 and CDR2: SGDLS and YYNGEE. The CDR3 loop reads CASSVSEMGQPQHF. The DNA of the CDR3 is TGTGCCAGCAGCGTTAGTGAGATGGGTCAGCCCCAGCATTTT.

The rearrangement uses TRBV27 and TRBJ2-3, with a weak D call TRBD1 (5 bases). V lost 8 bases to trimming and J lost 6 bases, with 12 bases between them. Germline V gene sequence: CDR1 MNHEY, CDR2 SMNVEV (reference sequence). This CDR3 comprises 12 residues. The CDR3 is CASGLGVDTQYF. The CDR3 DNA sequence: TGTGCCAGCGGGTTAGGGGTGGATACGCAGTATTTT.

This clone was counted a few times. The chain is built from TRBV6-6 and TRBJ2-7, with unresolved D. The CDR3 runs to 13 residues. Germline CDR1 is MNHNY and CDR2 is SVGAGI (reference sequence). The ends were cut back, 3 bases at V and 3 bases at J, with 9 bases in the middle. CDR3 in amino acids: CASSYGQFYEQYF. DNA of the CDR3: TGTGCCAGCAGTTATGGGCAGTTCTACGAGCAGTACTTC.

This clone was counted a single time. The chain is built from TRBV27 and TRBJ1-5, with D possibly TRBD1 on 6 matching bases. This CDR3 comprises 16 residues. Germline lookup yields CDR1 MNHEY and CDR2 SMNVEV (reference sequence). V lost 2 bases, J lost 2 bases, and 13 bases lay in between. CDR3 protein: CASSLGGAYGNQPQHF. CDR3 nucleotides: TGTGCCAGCAGTTTAGGGGGGGCGTATGGCAATCAGCCCCAGCATTTT.

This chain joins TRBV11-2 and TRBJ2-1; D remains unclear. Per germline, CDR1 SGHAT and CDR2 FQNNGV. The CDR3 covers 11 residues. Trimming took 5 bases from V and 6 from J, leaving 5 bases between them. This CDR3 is CASSLSNEQFF. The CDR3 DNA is TGTGCCAGCAGCCTCTCCAATGAGCAGTTCTTC. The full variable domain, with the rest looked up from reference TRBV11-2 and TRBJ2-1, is EAGVAQSPRYKIIEKRQSVAFWCNPISGHATLYWYQQILGQGPKLLIQFQNNGVVDDSQLPKDRFSAERLKGVDSTLKIQPAKLEDSAVYLCASSLSNEQFFGPGTRLTVL.

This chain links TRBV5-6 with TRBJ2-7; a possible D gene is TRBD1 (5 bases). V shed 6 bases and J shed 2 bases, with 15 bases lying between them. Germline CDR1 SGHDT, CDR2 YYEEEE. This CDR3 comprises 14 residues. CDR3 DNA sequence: TGTGCCAGCATCCCTCTTGGGGCCCCCTACGAGCAGTACTTC. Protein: CASIPLGAPYEQYF. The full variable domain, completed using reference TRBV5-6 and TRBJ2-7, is DAGVTQSPTHLIKTRGQQVTLRCSPKSGHDTVSWYQQALGQGPQFIFQYYEEEERQRGNFPDRFSGHQFPNYSSELNVNALLLGDSALYLCASIPLGAPYEQYFGPGTRLTVT.

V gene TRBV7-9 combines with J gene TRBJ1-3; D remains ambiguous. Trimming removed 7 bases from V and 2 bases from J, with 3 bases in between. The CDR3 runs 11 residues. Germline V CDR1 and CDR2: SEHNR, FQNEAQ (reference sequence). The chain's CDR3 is CASNPGNTIYF. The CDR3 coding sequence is TGTGCCAGCAATCCTGGAAACACCATATATTTT.

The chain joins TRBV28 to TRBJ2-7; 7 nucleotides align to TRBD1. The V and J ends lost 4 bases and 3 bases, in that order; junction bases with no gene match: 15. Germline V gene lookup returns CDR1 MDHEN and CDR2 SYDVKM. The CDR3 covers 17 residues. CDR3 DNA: TGTGCCAGCAGTTCACACCCCTCCCGGACAGGTTACTACGAGCAGTACTTC. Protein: CASSSHPSRTGYYEQYF.

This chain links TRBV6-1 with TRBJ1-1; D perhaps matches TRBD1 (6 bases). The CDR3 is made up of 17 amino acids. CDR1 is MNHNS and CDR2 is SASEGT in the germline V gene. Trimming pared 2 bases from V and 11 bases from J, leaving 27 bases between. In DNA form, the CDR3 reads TGTGCCAGCAGTGAAAACCCCGAATGGGGGGGCCCTTCCACGGCTTTCTTT. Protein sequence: CASSENPEWGGPSTAFF.

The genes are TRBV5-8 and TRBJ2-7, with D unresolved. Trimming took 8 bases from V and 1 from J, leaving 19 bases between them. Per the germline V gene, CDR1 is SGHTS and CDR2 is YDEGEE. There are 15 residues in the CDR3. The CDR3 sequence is CARHPMGMVSYEQYF. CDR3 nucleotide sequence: TGTGCCAGGCACCCGATGGGGATGGTGTCCTACGAGCAGTACTTC.

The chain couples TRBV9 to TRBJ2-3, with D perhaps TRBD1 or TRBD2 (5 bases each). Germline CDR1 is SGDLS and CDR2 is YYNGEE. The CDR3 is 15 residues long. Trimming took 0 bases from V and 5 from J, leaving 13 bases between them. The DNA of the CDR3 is TGTGCCAGCAGCGTAGGAGGGGCATCGGAAGATACGCAGTATTTT. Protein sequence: CASSVGGASEDTQYF.

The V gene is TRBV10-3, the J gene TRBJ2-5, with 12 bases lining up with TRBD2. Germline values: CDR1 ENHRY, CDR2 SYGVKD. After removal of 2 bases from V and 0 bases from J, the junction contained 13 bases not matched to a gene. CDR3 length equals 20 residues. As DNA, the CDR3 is TGTGCCATCAGTGAGCCGACTAGCGGGGGAAGGTTGGGTCACCAAGAGACCCAGTACTTC. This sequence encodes CAISEPTSGGRLGHQETQYF.

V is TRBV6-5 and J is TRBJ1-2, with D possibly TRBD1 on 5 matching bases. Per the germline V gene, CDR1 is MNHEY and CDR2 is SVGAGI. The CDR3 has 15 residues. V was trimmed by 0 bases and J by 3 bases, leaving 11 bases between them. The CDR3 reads CASSYSSGLYYGYTF. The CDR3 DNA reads TGTGCCAGCAGTTACTCATCAGGGCTCTACTATGGCTACACCTTC.

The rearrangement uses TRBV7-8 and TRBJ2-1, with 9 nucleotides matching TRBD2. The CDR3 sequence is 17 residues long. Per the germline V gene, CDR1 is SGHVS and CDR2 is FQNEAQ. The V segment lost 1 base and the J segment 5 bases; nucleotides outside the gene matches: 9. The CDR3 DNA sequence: TGTGCCAGCAGCTTAGTCAGGACTAGCGATAATAACAATGAGCAGTTCTTC. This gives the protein CASSLVRTSDNNNEQFF.

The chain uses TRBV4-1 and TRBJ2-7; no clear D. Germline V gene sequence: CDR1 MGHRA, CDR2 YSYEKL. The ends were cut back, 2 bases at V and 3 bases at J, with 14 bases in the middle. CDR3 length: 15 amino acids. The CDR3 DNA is TGCGCCAGCAGCCAATTAAATCCTGGGAACTACGAGCAGTACTTC. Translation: CASSQLNPGNYEQYF.

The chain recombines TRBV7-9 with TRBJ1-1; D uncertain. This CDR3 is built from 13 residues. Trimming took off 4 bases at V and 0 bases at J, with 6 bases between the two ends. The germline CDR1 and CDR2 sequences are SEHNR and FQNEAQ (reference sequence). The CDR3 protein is CASSSGMNTEAFF. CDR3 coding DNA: TGTGCCAGCAGCTCTGGGATGAACACTGAAGCTTTCTTT.

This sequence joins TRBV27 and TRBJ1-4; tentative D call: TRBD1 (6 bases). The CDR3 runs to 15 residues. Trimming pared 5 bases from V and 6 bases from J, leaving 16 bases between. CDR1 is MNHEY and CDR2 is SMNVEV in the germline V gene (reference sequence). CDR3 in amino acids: CASSDPGQYHEKLFF. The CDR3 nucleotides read TGTGCCAGCAGTGACCCCGGACAGTACCATGAAAAACTGTTTTTT.

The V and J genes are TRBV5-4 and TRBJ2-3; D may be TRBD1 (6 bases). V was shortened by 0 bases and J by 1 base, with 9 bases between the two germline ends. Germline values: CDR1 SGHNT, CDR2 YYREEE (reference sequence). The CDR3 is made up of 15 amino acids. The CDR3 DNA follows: TGTGCCAGCAGCTTGGGGGCAGGGGGCACAGATACGCAGTATTTT. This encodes CASSLGAGGTDTQYF.

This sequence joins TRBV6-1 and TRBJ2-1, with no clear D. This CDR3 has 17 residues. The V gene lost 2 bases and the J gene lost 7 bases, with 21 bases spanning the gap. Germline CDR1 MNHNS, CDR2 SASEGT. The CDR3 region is CASSEWFLDQTRNEQFF. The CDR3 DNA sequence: TGTGCCAGCAGTGAATGGTTCCTGGACCAAACACGGAATGAGCAGTTCTTC.

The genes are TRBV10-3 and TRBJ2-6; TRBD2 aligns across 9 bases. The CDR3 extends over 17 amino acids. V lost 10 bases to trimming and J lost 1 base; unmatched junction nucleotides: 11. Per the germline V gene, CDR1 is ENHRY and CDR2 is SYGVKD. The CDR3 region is CATLELAGASGANVLTF. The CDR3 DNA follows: TGTGCCACCCTGGAATTAGCGGGAGCTTCTGGGGCCAACGTCCTGACTTTC.

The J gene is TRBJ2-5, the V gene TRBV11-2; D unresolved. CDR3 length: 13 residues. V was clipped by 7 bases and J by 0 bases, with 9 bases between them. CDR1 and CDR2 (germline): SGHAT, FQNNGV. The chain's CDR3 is CASTPWYQETQYF. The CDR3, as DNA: TGTGCCAGCACCCCTTGGTACCAAGAGACCCAGTACTTC. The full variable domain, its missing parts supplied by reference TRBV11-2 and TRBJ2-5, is EAGVAQSPRYKIIEKRQSVAFWCNPISGHATLYWYQQILGQGPKLLIQFQNNGVVDDSQLPKDRFSAERLKGVDSTLKIQPAKLEDSAVYLCASTPWYQETQYFGPGTRLLVL.

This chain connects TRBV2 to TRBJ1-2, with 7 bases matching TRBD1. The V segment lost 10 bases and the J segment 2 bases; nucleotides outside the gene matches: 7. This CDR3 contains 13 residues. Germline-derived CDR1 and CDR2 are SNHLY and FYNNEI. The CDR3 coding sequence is TGTGCCACCCTACAGGGGTCCAACTATGGCTACACCTTC. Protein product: CATLQGSNYGYTF.

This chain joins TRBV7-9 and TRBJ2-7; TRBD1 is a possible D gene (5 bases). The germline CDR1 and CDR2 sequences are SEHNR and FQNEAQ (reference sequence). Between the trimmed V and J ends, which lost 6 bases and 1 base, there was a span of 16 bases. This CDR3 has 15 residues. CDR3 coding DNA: TGTGCCAGCAGTCCCGCGTTGACAGCATCCTACGAGCAGTACTTC. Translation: CASSPALTASYEQYF.

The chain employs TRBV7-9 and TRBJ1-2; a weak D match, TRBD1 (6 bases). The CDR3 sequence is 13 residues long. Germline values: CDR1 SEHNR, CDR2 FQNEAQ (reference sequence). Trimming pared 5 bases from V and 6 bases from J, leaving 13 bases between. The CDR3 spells CASSAGQQDGYTF. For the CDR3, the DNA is TGTGCCAGCAGCGCCGGACAGCAGGATGGCTACACCTTC.

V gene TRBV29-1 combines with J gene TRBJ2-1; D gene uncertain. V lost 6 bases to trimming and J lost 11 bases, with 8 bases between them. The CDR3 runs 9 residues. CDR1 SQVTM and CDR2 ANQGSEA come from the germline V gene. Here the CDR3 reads CSVSPKQFF. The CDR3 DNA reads TGCAGCGTGTCGCCCAAGCAGTTCTTC.

This chain's CDR3 is CASSVVSHNEQFF. Written as DNA, the CDR3 is TGTGCCAGCAGCGTTGTGTCTCACAATGAGCAGTTCTTC. This chain connects TRBV9 to TRBJ2-1; D gene uncertain. V dropped 2 bases and J dropped 5 bases, with 8 bases sitting between them. CDR3 size: 13 residues. Germline V CDR1 and CDR2: SGDLS, YYNGEE.

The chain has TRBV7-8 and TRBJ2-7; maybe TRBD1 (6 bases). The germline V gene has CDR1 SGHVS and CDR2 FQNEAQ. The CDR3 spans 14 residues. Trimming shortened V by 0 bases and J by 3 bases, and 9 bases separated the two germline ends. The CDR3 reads CASSLAPGDYEQYF. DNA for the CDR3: TGTGCCAGCAGCTTAGCACCAGGGGACTACGAGCAGTACTTC. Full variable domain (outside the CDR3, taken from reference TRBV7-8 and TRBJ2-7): GAGVSQSPRYKVAKRGQDVALRCDPISGHVSLFWYQQALGQGPEFLTYFQNEAQLDKSGLPSDRFFAERPEGSVSTLKIQRTQQEDSAVYLCASSLAPGDYEQYFGPGTRLTVT.